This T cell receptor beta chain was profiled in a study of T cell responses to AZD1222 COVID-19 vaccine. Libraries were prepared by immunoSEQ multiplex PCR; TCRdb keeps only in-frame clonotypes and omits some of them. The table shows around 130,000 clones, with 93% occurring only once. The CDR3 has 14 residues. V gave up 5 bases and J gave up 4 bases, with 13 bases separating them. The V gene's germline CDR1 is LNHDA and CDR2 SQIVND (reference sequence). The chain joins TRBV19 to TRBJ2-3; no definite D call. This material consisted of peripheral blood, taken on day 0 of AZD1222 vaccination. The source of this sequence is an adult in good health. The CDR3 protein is CASSPKPPPDTQYF. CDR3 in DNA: TGTGCCAGTAGTCCAAAGCCCCCCCCAGATACGCAGTATTTT.